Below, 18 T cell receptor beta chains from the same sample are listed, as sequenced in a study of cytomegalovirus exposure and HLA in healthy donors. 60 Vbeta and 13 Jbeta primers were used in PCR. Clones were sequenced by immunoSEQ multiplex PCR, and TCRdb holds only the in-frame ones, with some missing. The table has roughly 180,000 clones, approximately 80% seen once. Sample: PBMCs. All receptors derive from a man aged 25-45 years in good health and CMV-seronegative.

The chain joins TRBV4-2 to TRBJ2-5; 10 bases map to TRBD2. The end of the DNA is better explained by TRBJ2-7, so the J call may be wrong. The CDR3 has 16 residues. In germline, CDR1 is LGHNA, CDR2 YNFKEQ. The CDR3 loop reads CASSQEGGAGGYEQYF. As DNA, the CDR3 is TGTGCCAGCAGCCAAGAAGGGGGAGCGGGGGGGTACGAGCAGTACTTC.

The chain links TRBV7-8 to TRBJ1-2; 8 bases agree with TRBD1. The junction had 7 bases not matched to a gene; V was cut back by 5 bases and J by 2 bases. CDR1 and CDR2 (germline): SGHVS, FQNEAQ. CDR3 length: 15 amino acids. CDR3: CASSQDRDRNYGYTF. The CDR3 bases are TGTGCCAGCAGCCAGGACAGGGACCGAAACTATGGCTACACCTTC.

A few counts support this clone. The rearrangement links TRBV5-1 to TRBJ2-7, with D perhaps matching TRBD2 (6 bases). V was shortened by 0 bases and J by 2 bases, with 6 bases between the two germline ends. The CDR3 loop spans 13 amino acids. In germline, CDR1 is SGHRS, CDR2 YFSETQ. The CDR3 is CASSLGRAYEQYF. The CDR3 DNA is TGCGCCAGCAGCTTGGGGAGGGCCTACGAGCAGTACTTC. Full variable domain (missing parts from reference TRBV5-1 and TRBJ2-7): KAGVTQTPRYLIKTRGQQVTLSCSPISGHRSVSWYQQTPGQGLQFLFEYFSETQRNKGNFPGRFSGRQFSNSRSEMNVSTLELGDSALYLCASSLGRAYEQYFGPGTRLTVT.

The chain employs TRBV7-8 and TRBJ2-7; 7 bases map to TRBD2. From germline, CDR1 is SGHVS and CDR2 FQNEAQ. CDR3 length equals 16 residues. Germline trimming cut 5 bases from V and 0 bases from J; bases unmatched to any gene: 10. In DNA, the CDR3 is TGTGCCAGCAGCCGGGGGGAATGGACCCGCTCCTACGAGCAGTACTTC. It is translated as CASSRGEWTRSYEQYF.

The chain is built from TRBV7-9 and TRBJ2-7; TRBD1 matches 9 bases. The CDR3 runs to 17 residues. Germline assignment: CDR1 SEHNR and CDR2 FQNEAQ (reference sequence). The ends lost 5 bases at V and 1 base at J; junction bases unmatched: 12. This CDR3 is CASSPRSGTGISYEQYF. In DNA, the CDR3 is TGTGCCAGCAGCCCAAGATCGGGGACAGGGATATCCTACGAGCAGTACTTC.

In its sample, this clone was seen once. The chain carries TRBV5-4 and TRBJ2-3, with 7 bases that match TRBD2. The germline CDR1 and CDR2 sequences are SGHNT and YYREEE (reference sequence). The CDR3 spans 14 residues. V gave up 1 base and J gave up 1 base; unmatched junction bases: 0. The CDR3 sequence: CASSLRGGTDTQYF. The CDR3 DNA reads TGTGCCAGCAGCTTGCGGGGGGGCACAGATACGCAGTATTTT.

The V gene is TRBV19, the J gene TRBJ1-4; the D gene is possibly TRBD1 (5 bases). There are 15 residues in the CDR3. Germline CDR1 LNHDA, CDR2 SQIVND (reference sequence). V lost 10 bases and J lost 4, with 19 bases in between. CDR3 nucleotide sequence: TGTGCCACCGCGTCGGAGCAGGGTGATAATGAAAAACTGTTTTTT. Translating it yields CATASEQGDNEKLFF.

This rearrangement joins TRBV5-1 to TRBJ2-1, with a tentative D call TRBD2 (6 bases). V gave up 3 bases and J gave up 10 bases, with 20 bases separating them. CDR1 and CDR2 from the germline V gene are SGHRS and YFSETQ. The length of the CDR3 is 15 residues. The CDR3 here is CASSSVGTGVREQFF. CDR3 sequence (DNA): TGCGCCAGCAGCTCGGTTGGGACTGGGGTCCGGGAGCAGTTCTTC.

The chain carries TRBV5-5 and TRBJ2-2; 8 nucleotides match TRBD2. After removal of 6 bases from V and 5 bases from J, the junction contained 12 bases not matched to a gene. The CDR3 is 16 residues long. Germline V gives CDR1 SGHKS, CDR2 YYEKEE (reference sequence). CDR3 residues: CASKKAAGGGTGELFF. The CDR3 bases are TGTGCCAGCAAAAAAGCGGCGGGGGGAGGGACCGGGGAGCTGTTTTTT.

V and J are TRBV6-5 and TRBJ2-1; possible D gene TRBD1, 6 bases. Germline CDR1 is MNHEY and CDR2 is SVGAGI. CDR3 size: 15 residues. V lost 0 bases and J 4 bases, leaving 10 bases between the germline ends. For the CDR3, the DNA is TGTGCCAGCAGTTACTCGGGGGCCATTTACAATGAGCAGTTCTTC. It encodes CASSYSGAIYNEQFF.

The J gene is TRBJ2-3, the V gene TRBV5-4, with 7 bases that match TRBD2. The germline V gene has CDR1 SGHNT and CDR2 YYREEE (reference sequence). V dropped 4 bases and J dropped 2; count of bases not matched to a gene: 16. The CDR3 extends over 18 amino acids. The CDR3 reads CASSSTKAGTTATDTQYF. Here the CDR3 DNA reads TGTGCCAGCAGCAGTACGAAAGCCGGGACTACTGCCACAGATACGCAGTATTTT.

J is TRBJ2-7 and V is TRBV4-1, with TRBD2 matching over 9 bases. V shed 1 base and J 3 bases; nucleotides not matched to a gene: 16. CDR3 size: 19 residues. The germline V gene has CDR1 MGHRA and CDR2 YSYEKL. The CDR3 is CASSQVTSGRGGIVYEQYF. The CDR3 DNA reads TGCGCCAGCAGCCAAGTTACTAGCGGGCGTGGGGGGATAGTCTACGAGCAGTACTTC.

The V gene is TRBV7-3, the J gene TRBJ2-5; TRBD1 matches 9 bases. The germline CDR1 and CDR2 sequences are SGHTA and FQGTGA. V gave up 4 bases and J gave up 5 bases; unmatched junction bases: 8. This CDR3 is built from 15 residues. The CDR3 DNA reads TGTGCCAGCAGCTCAGGGACAGGGTATCTGGAGACCCAGTACTTC. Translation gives CASSSGTGYLETQYF.

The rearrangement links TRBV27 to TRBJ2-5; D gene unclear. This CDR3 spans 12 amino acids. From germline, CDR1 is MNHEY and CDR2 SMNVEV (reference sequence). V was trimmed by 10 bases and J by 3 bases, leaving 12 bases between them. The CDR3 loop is CATGATKETQYF. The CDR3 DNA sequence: TGTGCCACGGGTGCTACCAAAGAGACCCAGTACTTC.

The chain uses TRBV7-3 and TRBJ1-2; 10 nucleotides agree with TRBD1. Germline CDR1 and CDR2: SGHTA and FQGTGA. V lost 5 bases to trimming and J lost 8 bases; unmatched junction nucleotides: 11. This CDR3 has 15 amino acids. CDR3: CASSASSGTGVGYTF. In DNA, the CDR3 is TGTGCCAGCAGCGCCTCCTCCGGGACAGGGGTGGGCTACACCTTC.

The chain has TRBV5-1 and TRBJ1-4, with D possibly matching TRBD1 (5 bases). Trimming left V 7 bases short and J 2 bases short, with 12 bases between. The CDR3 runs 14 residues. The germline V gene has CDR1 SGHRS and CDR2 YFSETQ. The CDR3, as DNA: TGCGCCAGCGGGGGAGGAGAGACTAATGAAAAACTGTTTTTT. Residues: CASGGGETNEKLFF.

The CDR3 DNA reads as TGTGCCAGCAGCTTGTTTAGCGTGGGGTCTCCCGGGGAGCTGTTTTTT. Its translation is CASSLFSVGSPGELFF. V gene TRBV5-6 combines with J gene TRBJ2-2; possible D gene TRBD2, 5 bases. CDR1 SGHDT and CDR2 YYEEEE come from the germline V gene. This CDR3 has 16 residues. V was shortened by 1 base and J by 6 bases, with 16 bases between the two germline ends.

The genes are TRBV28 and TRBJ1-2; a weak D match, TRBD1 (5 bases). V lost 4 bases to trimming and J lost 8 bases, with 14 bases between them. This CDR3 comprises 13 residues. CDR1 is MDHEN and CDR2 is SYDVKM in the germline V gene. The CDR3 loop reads CASSSRESGGYTF. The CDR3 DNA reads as TGTGCCAGCAGTTCCAGGGAATCTGGCGGCTACACCTTC.